The T cell receptor (beta chain) under discussion was sequenced for a study of T cells after yellow fever vaccination. Study-wide results and limits: Reappearing after the booster were most of the clones from primary vaccination (approximately 96% CD4, approximately 88% CD8).

This clonotype has at least ten counts. Its antigen remains unknown. 5'RACE template switching added a universal primer site and UMIs to TCR cDNA. TCRdb used MiXCR to reprocess the 5' RACE reads, holding one entry per CDR3 protein. Of 250,000 or so distinct CDR3 sequences listed, about 7% are singletons. The sequence derives from a man aged 25 to 45 who received the YFV17D yellow fever vaccine. The material sequenced was CD4+ T cells sorted from PBMCs, taken 15 days after the yellow fever booster vaccination.

The chain's CDR3 is CASGQGREQFF. The CDR3, as DNA: TGTGCCAGCGGACAGGGGCGTGAGCAGTTCTTC. This chain joins TRBV11-2 and TRBJ2-1, with 9 nucleotides matching TRBD1. In germline, CDR1 is SGHAT, CDR2 FQNNGV. The CDR3 has 11 amino acids. The J segment lost 9 bases and the V segment lost 8 bases, leaving 2 bases of the junction unmatched.